A single T cell receptor beta chain is shown here with its context. Its antigen is still unknown. The sample belongs to a study of cytomegalovirus exposure and HLA in healthy donors. Study overall: Earlier, approximately 180 million T cells were analyzed, and fewer than 120 million unique TCR beta sequences were found among them.

CDR1 and CDR2 from the germline V gene are SEHNR and FQNEAQ (reference sequence). Trimming at V came to 1 base and at J to 3 bases, leaving 2 bases not matched to a gene. This CDR3 comprises 15 residues. The PCR ran on 60 Vbeta and 13 Jbeta primers. Methods used by the authors: About 10 million shared chains were among the approximately 87 million unique TCR beta chains that a later analysis counted. Profiled with immunoSEQ multiplex PCR; TCRdb holds only in-frame clones, not every one. For V, J and clone size, that table is used; D and trimming come from the DNA. The repertoire holds over 85,000 clones, with over 60% as singletons. General study points: Analyses of presence/absence relied on an assumption of roughly uniform sequencing depth across donors. Most TCR beta V segments were productive about 87% or about 30% of the time in an earlier analysis.

This sequence originates from a woman between 25 and 40 years old in good health and CMV-seronegative. Specimen: PBMCs. J is TRBJ2-3 and V is TRBV7-9; 9 bases are a match to TRBD2. The CDR3 protein is CASSLEAGGTDTQYF. As DNA, the CDR3 is TGTGCCAGCAGCTTAGAAGCGGGGGGAACAGATACGCAGTATTTT.